What follows are 17 T cell receptor beta chains derived from one specimen sequenced in a study of blood T cell repertoires in COVID-19. Profiled with immunoSEQ multiplex PCR; TCRdb holds only in-frame clones, not every one. The table includes some 200,000 clones, approximately 85% detected once. The sample consisted of peripheral blood. These receptors all come from a man aged 50-60 years who had recovered from COVID-19.

The V gene is TRBV5-1, the J gene TRBJ2-7; 7 nucleotides align to TRBD1. The CDR3 consists of 13 residues. CDR1 is SGHRS, CDR2 YFSETQ, per germline. V trimming: 3 bases; J trimming: 2 bases; junction bases outside the gene matches: 2. The CDR3 loop reads CASSSDRAYEQYF. The DNA of the CDR3 is TGCGCCAGCAGCTCTGACAGGGCCTACGAGCAGTACTTC.

The chain couples TRBV30 to TRBJ1-1; D may be TRBD1 (6 bases). Trimming removed 4 bases at V and 1 base at J, with 19 bases between. CDR1 is GTSNPN, CDR2 SVGIG, per germline (reference sequence). CDR3 length equals 16 residues. CDR3 residues: CAWNRLQGLGNTEAFF. The DNA of the CDR3 is TGTGCCTGGAATAGGTTACAGGGTCTTGGGAACACTGAAGCTTTCTTT.

The chain has TRBV5-1 and TRBJ2-7; 7 bases align to TRBD1. This CDR3 is 14 amino acids long. Trimming removed 4 bases from V and 5 bases from J; junction bases left unmatched: 9. Germline V gene data show CDR1 as SGHRS and CDR2 as YFSETQ. CDR3 DNA: TGCGCCAGCAGCCCTACGACAGGGTCCAACGAGCAGTACTTC. It translates to CASSPTTGSNEQYF.

This clone was found once. Germline is not matched at one junction end, which may reflect a read error. The chain combines TRBV11-2 with TRBJ2-7; D possibly corresponds to TRBD2 (6 bases). The CDR3 spans 11 residues. The V gene's germline CDR1 is SGHAT and CDR2 FQNNGV. The CDR3 DNA reads TGTGCCAGCAGCTTTAAGCGGGCGGCGTCCTTC. It encodes CASSFKRAASF.

Only a few counts were recorded for this clone. The chain has TRBV30 and TRBJ1-6; possibly TRBD1 for D (5 bases). V dropped 4 bases and J dropped 4 bases, with 11 bases sitting between them. From germline, CDR1 is GTSNPN and CDR2 SVGIG (reference sequence). This CDR3 is built from 14 residues. The CDR3: CAWTWEGYNSPLHF. The CDR3 bases are TGTGCCTGGACCTGGGAGGGGTATAATTCACCCCTCCACTTT.

The V gene is TRBV28, the J gene TRBJ1-2; 7 nucleotides match TRBD1. Per the germline V gene, CDR1 is MDHEN and CDR2 is SYDVKM. CDR3 length: 14 amino acids. With V trimmed by 5 bases and J by 6 bases, 9 bases remained unmatched. In DNA form, the CDR3 reads TGTGCCAGCAGTATCACGGCACAGGGGCATGGCTACACCTTC. This gives the protein CASSITAQGHGYTF.

This chain joins TRBV28 and TRBJ2-1, with D perhaps TRBD2 (6 bases). This CDR3 has 15 amino acids. Germline assignment: CDR1 MDHEN and CDR2 SYDVKM. The V gene lost 3 bases and the J gene lost 3 bases, with 12 bases spanning the gap. The CDR3 DNA reads TGTGCCAGCAGTTTCCGGGGGAGTGACTACAATGAGCAGTTCTTC. This translates into CASSFRGSDYNEQFF.

This clone has only one observation. V is TRBV21-1 and J is TRBJ2-7; the tabulated D call, TRBD2, remains unverified against the DNA. TRBV21-1 is flagged as a pseudogene. There are 20 residues in the CDR3. The CDR3 protein is CASSEGLAGGPIWSSYEQYF. The CDR3 region has the DNA TGTGCCAGCAGCGAGGGACTAGCGGGAGGGCCGATCTGGTCCTCCTACGAGCAGTACTTC.

The chain carries TRBV27 and TRBJ2-3; no firm D call. This CDR3 is 15 amino acids long. V was shortened by 5 bases and J by 5 bases, with 17 bases between the two germline ends. CDR1 and CDR2 (germline): MNHEY, SMNVEV (reference sequence). The CDR3 spells CASSASRRKGDTQYF. The CDR3, as DNA: TGTGCCAGCAGTGCAAGCCGGAGAAAAGGAGATACGCAGTATTTT.

This rearrangement joins TRBV14 to TRBJ2-7, with 15 nucleotides matching TRBD2. The trim removed 4 bases at V and 4 bases at J, leaving 5 bases unmatched. This CDR3 spans 16 amino acids. Germline V CDR1 and CDR2: SGHDN, FVKESK. The CDR3 loop reads CASSRSGTSGRYEQYF. The CDR3 bases are TGTGCCAGCAGCCGGTCCGGGACTAGCGGGAGGTACGAGCAGTACTTC.

The genes are TRBV7-2 and TRBJ2-3; 15 nucleotides match TRBD2. CDR3 length: 16 amino acids. The trim removed 5 bases at V and 3 bases at J, leaving 3 bases unmatched. Per germline, CDR1 SGHTA and CDR2 FQGNSA. The CDR3 region is CASSHGTSGRTDTQYF. The DNA of the CDR3 is TGTGCCAGCAGCCACGGGACTAGCGGGAGGACAGATACGCAGTATTTT.

The chain employs TRBV19 and TRBJ1-2; TRBD1 agrees at 9 bases. V was pared by 4 bases and J by 5 bases, with 5 bases of the junction left unmatched. Per germline, CDR1 LNHDA and CDR2 SQIVND (reference sequence). This CDR3 has 14 residues. DNA of the CDR3: TGTGCCAGTAGTACACGGACAGGGGTGTATGGCTACACCTTC. Protein product: CASSTRTGVYGYTF. The entire variable domain, with the rest obtained from reference TRBV19 and TRBJ1-2, is as follows: DGGITQSPKYLFRKEGQNVTLSCEQNLNHDAMYWYRQDPGQGLRLIYYSQIVNDFQKGDIAEGYSVSREKKESFPLTVTSAQKNPTAFYLCASSTRTGVYGYTFGSGTRLTVV.

To note about this clone: Other DNA sequences from this sample encode an identical CDR3 as well. V and J are TRBV19 and TRBJ1-1; D is perhaps TRBD1 (5 bases). Germline assignment: CDR1 LNHDA and CDR2 SQIVND (reference sequence). CDR3 length: 12 amino acids. The germline V and J ends were trimmed by 5 bases and 5 bases, with 9 bases remaining between them. CDR3 region: CASSWGGTEAFF. In DNA, the CDR3 is TGTGCCAGTAGTTGGGGGGGGACTGAAGCTTTCTTT.

The rearrangement links TRBV5-6 to TRBJ2-7; perhaps TRBD2 as D (6 bases). CDR3 length: 13 residues. The V gene's germline CDR1 is SGHDT and CDR2 YYEEEE. V was cut by 3 bases and J by 1 base, with 8 bases left in between. CDR3 amino acids: CASSSGGSYEQYF. The CDR3 DNA reads as TGTGCCAGCAGCTCCGGGGGTTCCTACGAGCAGTACTTC.

J is TRBJ2-1 and V is TRBV3-1 (or the pseudogene TRBV3-2); no reliable D call. Between the trimmed V and J ends, which lost 1 base and 12 bases, there was a span of 7 bases. Germline V gives CDR1 LGHDT, CDR2 YNNKEL (reference sequence). The CDR3 totals 11 residues. This CDR3 reads CASSQAQLQFF. Here the CDR3 DNA reads TGTGCCAGCAGCCAAGCACAGTTGCAGTTCTTC.

The chain is built from TRBV7-9 and TRBJ2-7; 9 positions match TRBD1. Germline trimming cut 5 bases from V and 6 bases from J; bases unmatched to any gene: 11. This CDR3 is built from 15 residues. CDR1 SEHNR and CDR2 FQNEAQ come from the germline V gene (reference sequence). This CDR3 reads CASSQAGQGPGEQYF. CDR3 sequence (DNA): TGTGCCAGCAGCCAAGCGGGACAGGGCCCCGGCGAGCAGTACTTC.

This clone came up a few times. The J gene is TRBJ2-3, the V gene TRBV10-1; perhaps TRBD2 as D (6 bases). Germline assignment: CDR1 WNHNN and CDR2 SYGVQD (reference sequence). Trimming took off 11 bases at V and 0 bases at J, with 24 bases between the two ends. The CDR3 extends over 17 amino acids. The CDR3 sequence: CASSERALTTSTDTQYF. The CDR3 DNA follows: TGCGCCTCCTCCGAGCGGGCATTGACTACTAGCACAGATACGCAGTATTTT.